This TCR beta chain stems from a study of beta chain features in type 1 diabetes. The study, taken as a whole, reports: Across all four CD4+ subsets, people with type 1 diabetes showed modestly shorter TCRB CDR3s.

This clone was recorded a few times. Its antigen remains unidentified. Expressed TCRB transcripts were sequenced after all isolated RNA was converted to cDNA. Profiled with immunoSEQ multiplex PCR; TCRdb holds only in-frame clones, not every one. The sample gives hundreds of thousands of clones, around an eighth of which show up once; around 0.02% is in the top ten. The sequence was obtained from a man between 18 and 35 years old in good health. Sequences were obtained from naive CD4+ T cells from blood.

The CDR3: CSVEMTGGYGYGYTF. DNA of the CDR3: TGCAGCGTTGAGATGACAGGGGGATACGGCTATGGCTACACCTTC. The V call is TRBV29-1, the J call TRBJ1-2; the match to TRBD1 covers 9 bases. Per germline, CDR1 SQVTM and CDR2 ANQGSEA. This CDR3 contains 15 residues. V was clipped by 3 bases and J by 4 bases; unmatched bases: 9. The complete variable domain, with remaining parts taken from reference TRBV29-1 and TRBJ1-2, reads SAVISQKPSRDICQRGTSLTIQCQVDSQVTMMFWYRQQPGQSLTLIATANQGSEATYESGFVIDKFPISRPNLTFSTLTVSNMSPEDSSIYLCSVEMTGGYGYGYTFGSGTRLTVV.